Listed here are 32 T cell receptor beta chains from one sample, sequenced in a study of OX40 agonist ivuxolimab in advanced cancers. Sequencing used immunoSEQ multiplex PCR; TCRdb keeps in-frame clones, though not all of them. The table has under 8,000 clones, 79% seen once. This material consisted of CD4+ or CD8+ T cells sorted from blood, taken in a trial of the OX40 agonist ivuxolimab. Receptor source: an adult with an advanced solid tumor such as melanoma, head and neck, liver or kidney cancer.

The chain has TRBV7-1 and TRBJ2-3; D unclear. TRBV7-1 is treated as an ORF (open reading frame) with a function not yet certain. There are 14 residues in the CDR3. V gave up 4 bases and J gave up 3 bases, with 11 bases separating them. As DNA, the CDR3 is TGTGCCAGCAGCTTAGAGTCCCCTACAGATACGCAGTATTTT. Translating it yields CASSLESPTDTQYF.

The CDR3 loop reads CATNFWGQGFVYEQYF. CDR3 coding DNA: TGTGCCACCAATTTTTGGGGACAGGGCTTTGTCTACGAGCAGTACTTC. This chain uses TRBV5-4 with TRBJ2-7; 9 positions match TRBD1. CDR3 size: 16 residues. CDR1 and CDR2 (germline): SGHNT, YYREEE (reference sequence). V was pared by 9 bases and J by 3 bases, with 16 bases of the junction left unmatched.

The chain recombines TRBV11-2 with TRBJ2-3; 9 bases match TRBD1. This CDR3 comprises 15 residues. The germline V gene has CDR1 SGHAT and CDR2 FQNNGV. Losses at the gene ends were 4 bases for V and 3 bases for J; bases not matched to a gene: 5. Here the CDR3 reads CASSSGQGLTDTQYF. DNA of the CDR3: TGTGCCAGCAGCTCAGGACAGGGGTTGACAGATACGCAGTATTTT.

The genes are TRBV30 and TRBJ2-7; D call uncertain. The V gene lost 4 bases and the J gene lost 3 bases, with 7 bases spanning the gap. The germline V gene encodes CDR1 GTSNPN and CDR2 SVGIG (reference sequence). The CDR3 has 11 residues. DNA for the CDR3: TGTGCCTGGACCGTGGGCTACGAGCAGTACTTC. Amino acids: CAWTVGYEQYF.

In this sample, this clone turned up a few times. The gene calls are TRBV27 and TRBJ1-1; no clear D gene. Trimming pared 2 bases from V and 7 bases from J, leaving 14 bases between. The CDR3 spans 14 residues. Germline values: CDR1 MNHEY, CDR2 SMNVEV (reference sequence). The CDR3 region is CASSLTSGSGEAFF. The CDR3 bases are TGTGCCAGCAGTTTAACTTCCGGTAGTGGTGAAGCTTTCTTT.

The CDR3 region has the DNA TGCAGCGTTTTGAAAGGGGCGGGTGCCCGAACCGGGGAGCTGTTTTTT. Translated, it gives CSVLKGAGARTGELFF. V is TRBV29-1 and J is TRBJ2-2; D tentatively fits TRBD1 or TRBD2 (5 bases each). Germline-derived CDR1 and CDR2 are SQVTM and ANQGSEA. The ends were cut back, 5 bases at V and 5 bases at J, with 21 bases in the middle. This CDR3 is 16 amino acids long.

The chain combines TRBV19 with TRBJ2-1; maybe TRBD1 (5 bases). The CDR3 spans 15 residues. V lost 4 bases, J lost 1 base, and 11 bases lay in between. The germline CDR1 and CDR2 sequences are LNHDA and SQIVND (reference sequence). The CDR3 sequence: CASSTGSQSYNEQFF. In DNA, the CDR3 is TGTGCCAGTAGTACAGGGTCTCAATCCTACAATGAGCAGTTCTTC.

Here the CDR3 reads CVTSRENGGSGANVLTF. DNA for the CDR3: TGTGTAACCAGCAGGGAGAACGGGGGCTCTGGGGCCAACGTCCTGACTTTC. The rearrangement uses TRBV21-1 and TRBJ2-6; TRBD2 is taken as the D call from the table, unchecked against the DNA. TRBV21-1 is a documented pseudogene. The CDR3 has 17 residues.

This chain joins TRBV6-5 and TRBJ2-2, with no clear D. The CDR3 has 13 amino acids. Germline V lookup: CDR1 MNHEY, CDR2 SVGAGI. Trimming shortened V by 2 bases and J by 3 bases, and 4 bases separated the two germline ends. The DNA of the CDR3 is TGTGCCAGCAGTTACGCGGACACCGGGGAGCTGTTTTTT. Amino acids: CASSYADTGELFF.

This rearrangement joins TRBV27 to TRBJ2-1; no definite D call. In germline, CDR1 is MNHEY, CDR2 SMNVEV (reference sequence). V was clipped by 3 bases and J by 4 bases, with 7 bases between them. There are 13 residues in the CDR3. CDR3 DNA: TGTGCCAGCAGTTTGACGAAGTACAATGAGCAGTTCTTC. Amino acid sequence: CASSLTKYNEQFF.

The chain uses TRBV6-1 and TRBJ2-3; 7 bases line up with TRBD2. The CDR3 contains 12 residues. V lost 7 bases, J lost 10 bases, and 8 bases stayed unmatched. The V gene's germline CDR1 is MNHNS and CDR2 SASEGT. CDR3 in DNA: TGTGCCAGCACCTTAGCGGGCAGTTCGCAGTATTTT. Translation gives CASTLAGSSQYF.

V is TRBV5-1 and J is TRBJ2-5; D possibly uses TRBD1 or TRBD2 (5 bases each). Trimming took 0 bases from V and 1 from J, leaving 7 bases between them. CDR3 length: 14 residues. In germline, CDR1 is SGHRS, CDR2 YFSETQ. The CDR3 here is CASSLGGVQETQYF. CDR3 nucleotides: TGCGCCAGCAGCTTGGGAGGGGTCCAAGAGACCCAGTACTTC.

CDR3 in amino acids: CASSYTDTQYF. In DNA form, the CDR3 reads TGTGCCAGCAGCTACACAGATACGCAGTATTTT. The chain joins TRBV7-9 to TRBJ2-3; D not resolved. Germline V lookup: CDR1 SEHNR, CDR2 FQNEAQ (reference sequence). V dropped 4 bases and J dropped 2 bases, with 1 base sitting between them. The CDR3 consists of 11 residues.

This sequence joins TRBV14 and TRBJ2-3; TRBD1 might be the D (5 bases). The germline V and J ends were trimmed by 1 base and 2 bases, with 16 bases remaining between them. The CDR3 loop spans 17 amino acids. Germline CDR1 reads SGHDN; CDR2 reads FVKESK. CDR3 sequence: CASSQGVLGLNTDTQYF. CDR3 nucleotides: TGTGCCAGCAGCCAAGGGGTTTTGGGGCTTAACACAGATACGCAGTATTTT.

This rearrangement joins TRBV5-5 to TRBJ2-7, with D hard to call. This CDR3 region has 14 residues. Germline V gives CDR1 SGHKS, CDR2 YYEKEE (reference sequence). The V end lost 0 bases, the J end lost 0 bases, and 7 bases lay between the germline ends. In DNA form, the CDR3 reads TGTGCCAGCAGCTTGGACAGCGTCTCCTACGAGCAGTACTTC. Protein product: CASSLDSVSYEQYF.

The V call is TRBV4-1, the J call TRBJ2-7; D is uncertain. The length of the CDR3 is 14 residues. Germline values: CDR1 MGHRA, CDR2 YSYEKL. Trimming took off 8 bases at V and 2 bases at J, with 16 bases between the two ends. The CDR3 loop reads CASSAQSLTYEQYF. The CDR3 DNA reads as TGCGCCAGCTCCGCACAATCTCTTACCTACGAGCAGTACTTC.

The chain joins TRBV11-3 to TRBJ2-5, with D unresolved. Germline-derived CDR1 and CDR2 are SGHNT and YENEEA. The CDR3 runs 15 residues. V lost 0 bases and J 1 base, leaving 9 bases between the germline ends. The chain's CDR3 is CASSLDHSSQETQYF. The CDR3 DNA reads TGTGCCAGCAGCTTAGATCATTCTTCCCAAGAGACCCAGTACTTC.

The gene calls are TRBV27 and TRBJ1-2; 7 bases fit TRBD1. Unmatched junction bases numbered 5, after V lost 1 base and J lost 6 bases. The length of the CDR3 is 14 residues. Germline values: CDR1 MNHEY, CDR2 SMNVEV (reference sequence). CDR3 bases: TGTGCCAGCAGTTTATGGCAGGGGGGGGATGGCTACACCTTC. This codes for CASSLWQGGDGYTF.

The chain employs TRBV6-6 and TRBJ1-6; D is ambiguous. The length of the CDR3 is 15 residues. Germline V CDR1 and CDR2: MNHNY, SVGAGI (reference sequence). Trimming left V 6 bases short and J 0 bases short, with 9 bases between. The CDR3 nucleotides are TGTGCCAGCAGAGAACCCAGCTCCTATAATTCACCCCTCCACTTT. It yields the protein CASREPSSYNSPLHF.

This chain links TRBV6-5 with TRBJ2-1; 9 bases align to TRBD1. CDR3 length equals 13 residues. The V segment lost 6 bases and the J segment 6 bases; nucleotides outside the gene matches: 3. Germline V gene lookup returns CDR1 MNHEY and CDR2 SVGAGI. The CDR3 reads CASSRDRVNEQFF. In nucleotides, the CDR3 is TGTGCCAGCAGCCGGGACAGGGTCAATGAGCAGTTCTTC.

The CDR3 nucleotides read TGTGCCAGCAGCCCAGGTACCGGGGAGCTGTTTTTT. As protein: CASSPGTGELFF. The chain carries TRBV9 and TRBJ2-2; D is ambiguous. The germline V gene encodes CDR1 SGDLS and CDR2 YYNGEE. Trimming cost V 4 bases and J 5 bases, with 6 bases left between them. This CDR3 has 12 amino acids.

The chain couples TRBV9 to TRBJ2-5, with 7 nucleotides matching TRBD1. The germline V gene has CDR1 SGDLS and CDR2 YYNGEE. This CDR3 is 14 amino acids long. The junction had 2 bases not matched to a gene; V was cut back by 2 bases and J by 1 base. The CDR3 DNA sequence: TGTGCCAGCAGCGTTGACAGGGCCCAAGAGACCCAGTACTTC. It yields the protein CASSVDRAQETQYF.

V and J are TRBV9 and TRBJ1-5; 7 positions match TRBD1. Germline V lookup: CDR1 SGDLS, CDR2 YYNGEE. The ends lost 3 bases at V and 5 bases at J; junction bases unmatched: 8. CDR3 length equals 15 residues. This chain's CDR3 is CASSASGTDYQPQHF. Written as DNA, the CDR3 is TGTGCCAGCAGCGCCAGCGGGACAGATTATCAGCCCCAGCATTTT.

V usage is TRBV18 and J usage is TRBJ2-7; 9 nucleotides line up with TRBD1. Looked up from germline, CDR1 is KGHSH and CDR2 is LQKENI. The CDR3 is 16 residues long. Trimming cost V 0 bases and J 2 bases; bases outside gene matches: 5. This CDR3 is CASSPPGGTGTYEQYF. CDR3 coding DNA: TGTGCCAGCTCACCACCGGGAGGGACAGGGACCTACGAGCAGTACTTC.

This clone was detected a few times. DNA of the CDR3: TGTGCCAGCCAAGGGTGGGGTCGGCAGGGGGCTTCGGGCTCCTACGAGCAGTACTTC. This gives the protein CASQGWGRQGASGSYEQYF. This chain uses TRBV28 with TRBJ2-7; 8 bases are a match to TRBD1. Trimming cost V 8 bases and J 0 bases; bases outside gene matches: 21. CDR3 length: 19 amino acids. From germline, CDR1 is MDHEN and CDR2 SYDVKM.

The table lists this clone with a few counts. The chain uses TRBV5-4 and TRBJ1-2; 8 bases are a match to TRBD1. This CDR3 spans 13 amino acids. Germline assignment: CDR1 SGHNT and CDR2 YYREEE (reference sequence). Trimming took 2 bases from V and 6 from J; bases not matched to a gene: 3. The CDR3 DNA follows: TGTGCCAGCAGCTTAAACAGGGGGGATGGCTACACCTTC. It encodes CASSLNRGDGYTF.

The rearrangement links TRBV28 to TRBJ2-1, with unresolved D. This CDR3 contains 15 residues. The germline CDR1 and CDR2 sequences are MDHEN and SYDVKM. The germline V and J ends were trimmed by 1 base and 0 bases, with 7 bases remaining between them. Here the CDR3 reads CASSLSVSSYNEQFF. The DNA for the CDR3 is TGTGCCAGCAGTTTATCCGTGAGCTCCTACAATGAGCAGTTCTTC.

The V and J genes are TRBV5-6 and TRBJ1-4; unclear D gene. The CDR3 length is 15 residues. Trimming took 3 bases from V and 7 from J, leaving 16 bases between them. Germline V gene sequence: CDR1 SGHDT, CDR2 YYEEEE. For the CDR3, the DNA is TGTGCCAGCAGCTCGGAAGGGAGAGGGATTGAAAAACTGTTTTTT. Translating it yields CASSSEGRGIEKLFF.

V usage is TRBV7-9 and J usage is TRBJ2-2; no reliable D call. V dropped 1 base and J dropped 9 bases, with 9 bases sitting between them. CDR1 is SEHNR, CDR2 FQNEAQ, per germline (reference sequence). The CDR3 covers 13 residues. The CDR3 DNA sequence: TGTGCCAGCAGCTTAGGGGGTACGCGGGAGCTGTTTTTT. Translated, it gives CASSLGGTRELFF.

This clone was recorded once. The chain's CDR3 is CASSNGVRQYF. CDR3 coding DNA: TGTGCCAGCAGCAATGGGGTAAGGCAGTACTTC. The chain is built from TRBV11-2 and TRBJ2-7; D is undetermined. This CDR3 has 11 residues. From germline, CDR1 is SGHAT and CDR2 FQNNGV. Trimming took off 5 bases at V and 9 bases at J, with 11 bases between the two ends.

The chain employs TRBV4-2 and TRBJ2-7; tentative D call: TRBD2 (6 bases). V gave up 5 bases and J gave up 5 bases, with 16 bases separating them. Germline CDR1 LGHNA, CDR2 YNFKEQ. This CDR3 comprises 14 residues. CDR3 DNA sequence: TGTGCCAGCAGCTTAGGAGGGCAGGGTGACGAGCAGTACTTC. The encoded protein is CASSLGGQGDEQYF.

The chain combines TRBV27 with TRBJ1-2; 10 bases map to TRBD1. CDR1 is MNHEY and CDR2 is SMNVEV in the germline V gene (reference sequence). With V trimmed by 5 bases and J by 4 bases, 7 bases remained unmatched. This CDR3 has 15 residues. The CDR3 here is CASSGRQGAIYGYTF. In DNA, the CDR3 is TGTGCCAGCAGTGGAAGACAGGGGGCAATCTATGGCTACACCTTC.